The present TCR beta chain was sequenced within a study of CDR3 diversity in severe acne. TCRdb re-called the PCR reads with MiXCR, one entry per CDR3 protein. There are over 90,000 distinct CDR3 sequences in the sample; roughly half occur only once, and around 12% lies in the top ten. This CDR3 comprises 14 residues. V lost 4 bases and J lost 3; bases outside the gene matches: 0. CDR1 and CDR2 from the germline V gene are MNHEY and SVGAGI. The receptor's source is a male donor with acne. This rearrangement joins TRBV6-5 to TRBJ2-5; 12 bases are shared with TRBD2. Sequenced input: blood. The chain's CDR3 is CASSWTSGKETQYF. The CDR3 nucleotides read TGTGCCAGCAGTTGGACTAGCGGGAAAGAGACCCAGTACTTC.